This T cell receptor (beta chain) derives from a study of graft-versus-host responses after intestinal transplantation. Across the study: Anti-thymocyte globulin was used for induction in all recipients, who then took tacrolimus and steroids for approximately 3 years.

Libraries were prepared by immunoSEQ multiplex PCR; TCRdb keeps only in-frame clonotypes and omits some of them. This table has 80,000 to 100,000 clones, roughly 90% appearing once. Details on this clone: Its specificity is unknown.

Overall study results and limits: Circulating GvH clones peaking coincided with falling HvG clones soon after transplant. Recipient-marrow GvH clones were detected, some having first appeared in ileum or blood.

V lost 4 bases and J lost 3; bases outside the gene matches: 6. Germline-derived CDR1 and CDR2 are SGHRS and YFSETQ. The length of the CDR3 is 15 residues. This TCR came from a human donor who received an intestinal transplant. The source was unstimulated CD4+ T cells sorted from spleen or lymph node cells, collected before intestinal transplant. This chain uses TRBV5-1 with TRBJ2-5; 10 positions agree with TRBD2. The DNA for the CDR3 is TGCGCCAGCAGCCTAAGCGGGACTAGCGAAGAGACCCAGTACTTC. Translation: CASSLSGTSEETQYF.